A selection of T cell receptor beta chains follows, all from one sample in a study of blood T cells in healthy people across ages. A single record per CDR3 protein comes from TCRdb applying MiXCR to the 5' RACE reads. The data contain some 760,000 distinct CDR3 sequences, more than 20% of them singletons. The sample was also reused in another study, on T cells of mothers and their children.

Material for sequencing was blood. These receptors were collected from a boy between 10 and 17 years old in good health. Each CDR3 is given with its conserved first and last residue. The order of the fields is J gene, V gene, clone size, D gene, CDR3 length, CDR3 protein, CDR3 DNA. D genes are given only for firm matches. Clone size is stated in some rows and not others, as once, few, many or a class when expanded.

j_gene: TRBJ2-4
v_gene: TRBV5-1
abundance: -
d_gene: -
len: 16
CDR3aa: CASSFGVRMGRDIQYF
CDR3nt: TGCGCCAGCAGCTTTGGAGTTCGGATGGGTCGTGACATTCAGTACTTC

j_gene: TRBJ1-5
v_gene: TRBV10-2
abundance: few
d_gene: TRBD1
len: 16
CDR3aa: CASSPGTGSGNQPQHF
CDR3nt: TGCGCCAGCAGCCCCGGGACAGGGTCGGGCAATCAGCCCCAGCATTTT

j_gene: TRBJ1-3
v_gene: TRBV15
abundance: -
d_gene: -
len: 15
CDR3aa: CATSRDRATGNTIYF
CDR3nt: TGTGCCACCAGCAGAGACAGGGCCACTGGAAACACCATATATTTT

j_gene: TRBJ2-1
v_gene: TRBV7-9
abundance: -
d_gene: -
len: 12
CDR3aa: CASSLGQESQFF
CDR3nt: TGTGCCAGCAGCTTAGGACAGGAATCTCAGTTCTTC

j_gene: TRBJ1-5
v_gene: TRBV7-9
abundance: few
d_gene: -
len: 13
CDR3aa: CASQGYSNQPQHF
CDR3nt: TGTGCCAGTCAGGGGTATAGCAATCAGCCCCAGCATTTT

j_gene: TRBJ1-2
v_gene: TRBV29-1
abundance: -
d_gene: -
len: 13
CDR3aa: CSARFGGDYGYTF
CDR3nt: TGCAGCGCCCGGTTTGGGGGAGACTATGGCTACACCTTC

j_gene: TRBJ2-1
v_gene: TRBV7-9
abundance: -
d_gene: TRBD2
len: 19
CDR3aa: CASSLALLAGEKIGNEQFF
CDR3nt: TGTGCCAGCAGCTTAGCGCTACTAGCGGGAGAAAAGATTGGTAATGAGCAGTTCTTC

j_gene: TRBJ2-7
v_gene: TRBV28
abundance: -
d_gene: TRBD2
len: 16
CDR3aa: CASSQTGLAGSYEQYF
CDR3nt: TGTGCCAGCAGCCAAACGGGACTAGCGGGGTCCTACGAGCAGTACTTC

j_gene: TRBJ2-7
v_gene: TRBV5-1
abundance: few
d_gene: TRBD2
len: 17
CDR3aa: CASSLPEDGTSDYEQYF
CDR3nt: TGCGCCAGCAGCTTGCCCGAGGACGGGACTAGCGACTACGAGCAGTACTTC

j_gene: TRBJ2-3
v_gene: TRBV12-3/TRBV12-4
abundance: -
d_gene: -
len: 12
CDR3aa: CASMRSTDTQYF
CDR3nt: TGTGCCAGCATGAGAAGCACAGATACGCAGTATTTT

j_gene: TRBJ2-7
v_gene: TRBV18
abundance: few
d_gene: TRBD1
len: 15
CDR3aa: CASSTGGQGTYEQYF
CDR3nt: TGTGCCAGCTCAACCGGGGGACAGGGGACCTACGAGCAGTACTTC

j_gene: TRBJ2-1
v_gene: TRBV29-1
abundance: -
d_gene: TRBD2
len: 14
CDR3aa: CSVDLAGSYNEQFF
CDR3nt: TGCAGCGTTGACCTAGCGGGGTCCTACAATGAGCAGTTCTTC

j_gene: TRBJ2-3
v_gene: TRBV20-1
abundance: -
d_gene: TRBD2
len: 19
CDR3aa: CSARDFEAGGRTSTDTQYF
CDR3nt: TGCAGTGCTAGAGATTTTGAAGCGGGGGGACGAACTAGCACAGATACGCAGTATTTT

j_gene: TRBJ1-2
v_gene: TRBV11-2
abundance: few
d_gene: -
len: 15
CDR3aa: CASSLDGHGNDGYTF
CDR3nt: TGTGCCAGCAGCTTAGATGGACACGGCAACGATGGCTACACCTTC

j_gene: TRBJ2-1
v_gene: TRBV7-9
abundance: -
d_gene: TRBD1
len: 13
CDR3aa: CASIGTGIDEQFF
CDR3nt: TGTGCCAGCATCGGGACAGGAATTGATGAGCAGTTCTTC

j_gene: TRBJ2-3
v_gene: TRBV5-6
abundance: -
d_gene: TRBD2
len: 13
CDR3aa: CASSPSGVNTQYF
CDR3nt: TGTGCCAGCAGCCCTAGCGGGGTAAATACGCAGTATTTT

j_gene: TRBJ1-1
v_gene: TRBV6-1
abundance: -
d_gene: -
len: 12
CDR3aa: CASSEGGLEAFF
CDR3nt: TGTGCCAGCAGCGAAGGTGGCCTCGAGGCTTTCTTT

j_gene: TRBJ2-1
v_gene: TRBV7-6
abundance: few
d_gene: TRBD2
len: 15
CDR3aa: CASSWEGSSYNEQFF
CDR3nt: TGTGCCAGCAGCTGGGAGGGGAGCTCCTACAATGAGCAGTTCTTC

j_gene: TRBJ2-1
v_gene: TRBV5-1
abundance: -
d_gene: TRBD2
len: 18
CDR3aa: CASSLVGTSGGASDEQFF
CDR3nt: TGCGCCAGCAGCTTGGTTGGGACTAGCGGGGGGGCCTCGGATGAGCAGTTCTTC

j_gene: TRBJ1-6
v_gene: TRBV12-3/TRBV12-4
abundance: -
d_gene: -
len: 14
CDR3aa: CASTLSRGDSPLHF
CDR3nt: TGTGCCAGCACCCTTAGTAGGGGAGATTCACCCCTCCACTTT

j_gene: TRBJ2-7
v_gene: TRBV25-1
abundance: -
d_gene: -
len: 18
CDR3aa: CASSELGLGEGFDYEQYF
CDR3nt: TGTGCCAGCAGTGAATTGGGTTTAGGAGAGGGCTTTGACTACGAGCAGTACTTC

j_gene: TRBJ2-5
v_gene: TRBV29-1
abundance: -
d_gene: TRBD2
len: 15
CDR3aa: CSVARGLAGQETQYF
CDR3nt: TGCAGCGTTGCTCGGGGACTAGCGGGCCAAGAGACCCAGTACTTC

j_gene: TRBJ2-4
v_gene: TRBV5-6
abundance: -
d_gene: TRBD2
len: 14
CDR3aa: CASSFGTTVGIQYF
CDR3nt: TGTGCCAGCAGTTTCGGGACTACAGTCGGCATTCAGTACTTC

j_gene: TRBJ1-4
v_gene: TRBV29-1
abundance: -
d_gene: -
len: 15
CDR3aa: CSVEGDTTTNEKLFF
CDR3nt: TGCAGCGTTGAAGGGGACACCACAACTAATGAAAAACTGTTTTTT

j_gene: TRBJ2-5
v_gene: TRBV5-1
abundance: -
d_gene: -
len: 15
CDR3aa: CASSKEGFSTETQYF
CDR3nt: TGCGCCAGCAGCAAGGAAGGGTTTTCAACAGAGACCCAGTACTTC

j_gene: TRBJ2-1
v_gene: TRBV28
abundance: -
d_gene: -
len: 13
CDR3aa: CASSFIDAGEQFF
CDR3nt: TGTGCCAGCAGTTTTATAGATGCGGGTGAGCAGTTCTTC

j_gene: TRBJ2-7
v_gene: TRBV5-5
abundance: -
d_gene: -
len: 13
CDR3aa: CASSLFLSYEQYF
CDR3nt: TGTGCCAGCAGCTTGTTTCTCTCCTACGAGCAGTACTTC

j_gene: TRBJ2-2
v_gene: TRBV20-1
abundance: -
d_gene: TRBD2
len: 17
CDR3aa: CSARDLRISGSIGELFF
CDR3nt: TGCAGTGCTAGAGATTTGAGGATTAGCGGGAGTATCGGGGAGCTGTTTTTT

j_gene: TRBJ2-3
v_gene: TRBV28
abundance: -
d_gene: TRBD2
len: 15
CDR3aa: CASSLVSGRGDTQYF
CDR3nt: TGTGCCAGCAGTTTAGTCAGCGGGAGGGGAGATACGCAGTATTTT

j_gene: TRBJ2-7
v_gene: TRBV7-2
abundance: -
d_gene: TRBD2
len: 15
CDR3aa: CASSSLAGALHEQYF
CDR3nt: TGTGCCAGCAGCTCCTTAGCGGGAGCGCTGCACGAGCAGTACTTC

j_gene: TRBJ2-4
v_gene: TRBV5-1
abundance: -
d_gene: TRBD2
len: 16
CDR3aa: CASSLVASGNINIQYF
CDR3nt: TGCGCCAGCAGCTTGGTGGCTAGCGGGAACATAAACATTCAGTACTTC

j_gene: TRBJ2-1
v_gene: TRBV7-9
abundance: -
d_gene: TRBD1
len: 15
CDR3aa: CASTFQGAPINEQFF
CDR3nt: TGTGCCAGCACCTTCCAGGGGGCGCCTATTAATGAGCAGTTCTTC

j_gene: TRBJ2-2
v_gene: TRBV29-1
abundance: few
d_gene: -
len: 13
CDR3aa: CSVEITNTGELFF
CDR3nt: TGCAGCGTTGAGATTACGAACACCGGGGAGCTGTTTTTT

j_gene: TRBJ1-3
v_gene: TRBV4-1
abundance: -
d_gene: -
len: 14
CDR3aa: CASSLLGFRDTIYF
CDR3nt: TGCGCCAGCAGTCTTTTAGGGTTTCGCGACACCATATATTTT

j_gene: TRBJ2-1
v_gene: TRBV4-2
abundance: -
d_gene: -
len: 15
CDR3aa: CASSQEEAPADEQFF
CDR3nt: TGTGCCAGCAGCCAAGAAGAGGCCCCAGCCGATGAGCAGTTCTTC

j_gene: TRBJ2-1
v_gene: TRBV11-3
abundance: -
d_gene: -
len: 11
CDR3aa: CASSWTGEQFF
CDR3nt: TGTGCCAGCTCTTGGACGGGAGAGCAGTTCTTC

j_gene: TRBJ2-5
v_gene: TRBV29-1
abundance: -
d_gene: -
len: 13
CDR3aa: CSVEDPSWETQYF
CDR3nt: TGCAGCGTTGAAGATCCTAGCTGGGAGACCCAGTACTTC

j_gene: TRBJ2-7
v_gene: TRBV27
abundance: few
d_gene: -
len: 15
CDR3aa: CASSSPHRTPYEQYF
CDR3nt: TGTGCCAGCAGTTCGCCCCACAGGACCCCCTACGAGCAGTACTTC

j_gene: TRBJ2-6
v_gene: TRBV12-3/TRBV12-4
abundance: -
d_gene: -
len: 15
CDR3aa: CASSFWAAGANVLTF
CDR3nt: TGTGCCAGCAGTTTTTGGGCGGCTGGGGCCAACGTCCTGACTTTC

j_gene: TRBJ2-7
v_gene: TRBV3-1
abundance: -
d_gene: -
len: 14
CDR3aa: CASSQALGSYEQYF
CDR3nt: TGTGCCAGCAGCCAAGCACTGGGTTCCTACGAGCAGTACTTC